One T cell receptor beta chain is described in this entry. No antigen is known for it. No quality values exist for individual bases; no much larger clone is one base distant. The sample is drawn from a study of blood T cell repertoires in COVID-19 (dated by TCRdb to about 2020). Broadly, across the study: Samples covering the acute and convalescent phases of COVID-19 were provided by collaborators in the United States, Italy and Spain. Where available, HLA class I and class II types were taken from metadata supplied by the sample provider and were not determined by assay-based typing. The samples were drawn from the first 160 participants of the ongoing ImmuneRACE study and from some 1,300 subjects provided by 6 global collaborators. Deeply sampled blood TCRbeta repertoires from subjects exposed to, actively infected with, or recovered from COVID-19 were included in the dataset. The material from the prospective study consisted of cDNA or gDNA derived from T cells, B-cell-depleted T cells, or PBMCs. A freely available public database, intended as a resource for researchers studying the immune response to SARS-CoV-2, is where the repertoires were released. The sample metadata nearly always contained a de-identified subject ID, COVID-19 status, age in years and sex.

The germline V and J ends show losses of 0 bases and 5 bases respectively, and no gene match explains 9 bases of the junction. Taken from cysteine to phenylalanine, the CDR3 has 16 residues. Of all the DNA, just the CDR3 is kept, 48 bases in frame from base 1. The germline V gene yields MNHEY for CDR1 and SVGAGI for CDR2. The immunoSEQ Assay, a bias-controlled multiplex PCR, was used to amplify TCRbeta CDR3 regions from genomic DNA. As for the original processing: The number of nucleated cells in each sample was estimated from the amplification of reference gene primers within the assay. To quantify the absolute abundance of each unique TCRbeta CDR3 rearrangement, sequence reads were collapsed and filtered. Productive Simpson clonality was computed per sample as the square root of Simpson's diversity index over productive rearrangements. The source is immuneACCESS, and TCRdb retained only in-frame sequences with V and J called. Part of the clones is not carried over; for the studies checked, unresolved V genes explain less than half of this, and the remainder is unexplained. V and J calls and clone size are given by that table; D and trimming were obtained from the DNA. The sample contains around 130,000 clones, 80% to 90% of them found a single time. Jointly, the top ten make up less than 20% of the sample.

Findings and caveats that apply to the study as a whole: Clinical and demographic metadata were provided uncurated, with the amount varying by source and participant.

Each collaborating institution followed its own protocols to collect whole blood in K2EDTA tubes. For TCRbeta analysis, collaborators shipped samples in one of three forms: frozen whole blood, isolated PBMCs, or DNA extracted from either of those sample types. This receptor was taken from a man aged 50 to 59 with active or convalescent COVID-19. The chain was built from TRBV6-5 and TRBJ2-5; 7 bases in the middle match TRBD2. The sample taken for sequencing was peripheral blood. CDR3 sequence: CASSYSSGAGPETQYF. The bases are TGTGCCAGCAGTTACTCGAGTGGAGCGGGACCGGAGACCCAGTACTTC.